This TCR beta chain was sequenced during a study of cytomegalovirus exposure and HLA in healthy donors. The PCR was carried out with 60 Vbeta primers and 13 Jbeta primers. The repertoire was sequenced with immunoSEQ multiplex PCR; TCRdb's copy has only in-frame clones and lacks some. In total, the table holds around 200,000 clones. The CDR3 has 13 residues. V shed 6 bases and J 1 base; nucleotides not matched to a gene: 2. Germline CDR1 reads SGHAT; CDR2 reads FQDESV (reference sequence). Study-level results: An observed cluster of highly shared sequence variants was recorded as a likely sequencing artifact. Prior analysis indicated that the majority of TCR beta V segments exhibited productivity approximately 87% or approximately 30% of the time.

As for this clone: Its antigen is unknown.

This sequence originates from a woman aged 18-29 years in good health and CMV-seropositive. The chain couples TRBV11-1 to TRBJ1-1, with 7 bases lining up with TRBD1. What was sequenced was PBMCs. CDR3 amino acids: CASSRQGNTEAFF. In DNA form, the CDR3 reads TGTGCCAGCAGTAGACAGGGGAACACTGAAGCTTTCTTT.